A single sample gave rise to the 30 T cell receptor beta chains below, sequenced in a study of blood T cell repertoires in COVID-19. The repertoire was sequenced with immunoSEQ multiplex PCR; TCRdb's copy has only in-frame clones and lacks some. Here the sample spans around 230,000 clones, over 75% being singletons. The sequenced sample consisted of peripheral blood. Receptors originate from a man in his fifties or sixties with COVID-19, enrolled during active disease.

The chain links TRBV7-9 to TRBJ1-4; a possible D gene is TRBD1 (6 bases). Germline V CDR1 and CDR2: SEHNR, FQNEAQ (reference sequence). Between the trimmed V and J ends, which lost 8 bases and 5 bases, there was a span of 12 bases. CDR3 length: 13 residues. CDR3 residues: CASGGLTNEKLFF. CDR3 bases: TGTGCCAGCGGGGGCCTGACCAATGAAAAACTGTTTTTT.

The chain joins TRBV7-2 to TRBJ2-2; D is perhaps TRBD1 (5 bases). Germline CDR1 SGHTA, CDR2 FQGNSA. The CDR3 has 14 amino acids. V gave up 2 bases and J gave up 5 bases, with 9 bases separating them. The CDR3 spells CASSLKGPTGELFF. The DNA of the CDR3 is TGTGCCAGCAGCTTAAAGGGGCCGACCGGGGAGCTGTTTTTT.

This clone appeared a single time. The chain has TRBV18 and TRBJ2-2, with 7 positions matching TRBD1. The CDR3 is 18 residues long. J was trimmed by 0 bases and V by 1 base; bases with no gene match: 8. Germline CDR1 is KGHSH and CDR2 is LQKENI. This CDR3 reads CASSPRYRGAANTGELFF. CDR3 nucleotide sequence: TGTGCCAGCTCACCACGGTACAGGGGAGCCGCGAACACCGGGGAGCTGTTTTTT. The entire variable domain, with the rest obtained from reference TRBV18 and TRBJ2-2, is as follows: NAGVMQNPRHLVRRRGQEARLRCSPMKGHSHVYWYRQLPEEGLKFMVYLQKENIIDESGMPKERFSAEFPKEGPSILRIQQVVRGDSAAYFCASSPRYRGAANTGELFFGEGSRLTVL.

This chain connects TRBV30 to TRBJ1-4; D not resolved. This CDR3 has 13 amino acids. CDR1 and CDR2 (germline): GTSNPN, SVGIG (reference sequence). V lost 0 bases and J lost 7, with 9 bases in between. The chain's CDR3 is CAWSVSGPEKLFF. Here the CDR3 DNA reads TGTGCCTGGAGTGTGTCCGGTCCTGAAAAACTGTTTTTT.

CDR3 coding DNA: TGCGCCAGCAGCCTGCTAGCGGGAGGCTCCTACGAGCAGTACTTC. Encoded protein: CASSLLAGGSYEQYF. V usage is TRBV4-1 and J usage is TRBJ2-7, with TRBD2 identical over 11 bases. This CDR3 is built from 15 residues. Germline V gene data show CDR1 as MGHRA and CDR2 as YSYEKL. V was pared by 4 bases and J by 0 bases, with 2 bases of the junction left unmatched.

The rearrangement joins TRBV27 to TRBJ1-1, with 12 bases lining up with TRBD1. The V segment lost 6 bases and the J segment 5 bases; nucleotides outside the gene matches: 7. Germline V gene data show CDR1 as MNHEY and CDR2 as SMNVEV (reference sequence). The CDR3 spans 15 residues. The CDR3 coding sequence is TGTGCCAGCAGGCCGGGACAGGGGGCGAGGACTGAAGCTTTCTTT. Amino acid sequence: CASRPGQGARTEAFF.

V usage is TRBV20-1 and J usage is TRBJ2-1, with 7 positions matching TRBD2. Germline V gene data show CDR1 as DFQATT and CDR2 as SNEGSKA (reference sequence). CDR3 length equals 14 residues. The junction had 7 bases not matched to a gene; V was cut back by 3 bases and J by 5 bases. The DNA of the CDR3 is TGCAGTGCTAGTTTGCGGGAGACAAACAATGAGCAGTTCTTC. Amino acid sequence: CSASLRETNNEQFF.

J is TRBJ1-3 and V is TRBV2, with 7 bases fitting TRBD1. Germline lookup yields CDR1 SNHLY and CDR2 FYNNEI. The CDR3 consists of 14 residues. V was clipped by 6 bases and J by 0 bases; unmatched bases: 2. The CDR3 DNA follows: TGTGCCAGCAGAGGGACAGTCTCTGGAAACACCATATATTTT. Amino acid sequence: CASRGTVSGNTIYF.

The gene calls are TRBV9 and TRBJ1-3; D gene unclear. Trimming cost V 3 bases and J 0 bases, with 10 bases left between them. CDR1 is SGDLS and CDR2 is YYNGEE in the germline V gene. The CDR3 is made up of 15 amino acids. In nucleotides, the CDR3 is TGTGCCAGCAGCGCCTCCGGTAACTCTGGAAACACCATATATTTT. This encodes CASSASGNSGNTIYF.

This clone appeared many times. This sample includes further DNA sequences coding for the same CDR3. This chain connects TRBV2 to TRBJ2-1, with TRBD1 identical over 11 bases. The CDR3 has 16 residues. The junction had 6 bases not matched to a gene; V was cut back by 7 bases and J by 1 base. Germline CDR1 and CDR2: SNHLY and FYNNEI. CDR3 DNA sequence: TGTGCCAGCACCCTCGGGACAGGGGGTTCCTACAATGAGCAGTTCTTC. Protein sequence: CASTLGTGGSYNEQFF.

As regards this clone: The identical CDR3 is also encoded by other nucleotide sequences in the sample. The chain combines TRBV5-5 with TRBJ2-7, with 10 bases fitting TRBD1. Per germline, CDR1 SGHKS and CDR2 YYEKEE (reference sequence). V shed 4 bases, J shed 4 bases, and the junction held 8 bases outside the gene matches. The CDR3 contains 15 residues. CDR3 DNA sequence: TGTGCCAGCAGCCCTACTGGGACAGGGGTTTACGAGCAGTACTTC. This encodes CASSPTGTGVYEQYF.

This clone was seen a few times. V and J are TRBV19 and TRBJ1-1; tentatively, D is TRBD1 (5 bases). This CDR3 has 14 amino acids. Deletions cut 4 bases from V and 2 bases from J, with 11 bases between. Germline loops: CDR1 LNHDA, CDR2 SQIVND (reference sequence). The CDR3 reads CASSTGYQNTEAFF. CDR3 in DNA: TGTGCCAGTAGTACAGGGTACCAAAACACTGAAGCTTTCTTT.

This chain uses TRBV7-9 with TRBJ2-2; 9 nucleotides line up with TRBD1. CDR3 length: 16 residues. Trimming removed 5 bases from V and 3 bases from J; junction bases left unmatched: 7. Germline values: CDR1 SEHNR, CDR2 FQNEAQ (reference sequence). CDR3 nucleotide sequence: TGTGCCAGCAGCCTTAGACAGGGGGTCGACACCGGGGAGCTGTTTTTT. This encodes CASSLRQGVDTGELFF.

This chain links TRBV5-4 with TRBJ1-2; 8 bases line up with TRBD1. The CDR3 spans 15 residues. Per germline, CDR1 SGHNT and CDR2 YYREEE (reference sequence). V shed 3 bases, J shed 4 bases, and the junction held 8 bases outside the gene matches. DNA of the CDR3: TGTGCCAGCAGCTCCTGGACAGGGTATACCTATGGCTACACCTTC. Translated: CASSSWTGYTYGYTF.

This chain connects TRBV10-3 to TRBJ1-2; perhaps TRBD1 as D (5 bases). The CDR3 length is 14 residues. Trimming pared 0 bases from V and 3 bases from J, leaving 8 bases between. CDR1 and CDR2 from the germline V gene are ENHRY and SYGVKD. Here the CDR3 reads CAISESGDYYGYTF. The DNA for the CDR3 is TGTGCCATCAGTGAGTCCGGGGACTACTATGGCTACACCTTC.

The rearrangement links TRBV10-3 to TRBJ1-1, with TRBD1 matching 7 bases. V shed 5 bases and J 5 bases; nucleotides not matched to a gene: 2. Germline values: CDR1 ENHRY, CDR2 SYGVKD. The CDR3 is made up of 12 amino acids. The CDR3 loop is CAISTRGTEAFF. CDR3 DNA sequence: TGTGCCATCAGTACCAGGGGGACTGAAGCTTTCTTT.

The rearrangement uses TRBV5-1 and TRBJ2-1; the match to TRBD2 covers 7 bases. The V and J ends lost 0 bases and 2 bases, in that order; junction bases with no gene match: 2. Germline V lookup: CDR1 SGHRS, CDR2 YFSETQ. There are 15 residues in the CDR3. The CDR3 DNA reads TGCGCCAGCAGCTTGGTAAGCGGGACCTACAATGAGCAGTTCTTC. Translated: CASSLVSGTYNEQFF.

The genes are TRBV4-3 and TRBJ1-1; no definite D call. Deletions cut 0 bases from V and 8 bases from J, with 10 bases between. CDR3 length equals 13 residues. The germline CDR1 and CDR2 sequences are LGHNA and YSLEER. CDR3: CASSQERSNEAFF. The CDR3 coding sequence is TGCGCCAGCAGCCAAGAGCGCTCCAACGAAGCTTTCTTT.

This chain links TRBV19 with TRBJ2-1; 7 bases agree with TRBD2. This CDR3 region has 17 residues. CDR1 and CDR2 from the germline V gene are LNHDA and SQIVND (reference sequence). Unmatched junction bases numbered 14, after V lost 5 bases and J lost 4 bases. This CDR3 reads CASSPNRGLTQYNEQFF. The CDR3, as DNA: TGTGCCAGTAGTCCAAATAGGGGACTAACCCAATACAATGAGCAGTTCTTC.

Only one count was recorded for this clone. The chain uses TRBV19 and TRBJ1-4, with D possibly matching TRBD1 (6 bases). CDR1 LNHDA and CDR2 SQIVND come from the germline V gene (reference sequence). Deletions cut 6 bases from V and 10 bases from J, with 18 bases between. The CDR3 runs 14 residues. The DNA for the CDR3 is TGTGCCAGTAGCACCGGGACACCTGATGGAAAACTGTTTTTT. This codes for CASSTGTPDGKLFF.

This clone was observed once. The rearrangement joins TRBV5-4 to TRBJ1-3; 11 positions agree with TRBD1. The ends lost 4 bases at V and 2 bases at J; junction bases unmatched: 2. Germline CDR1 reads SGHNT; CDR2 reads YYREEE (reference sequence). CDR3 size: 15 residues. The CDR3 loop is CASSKGQGAGNTIYF. DNA for the CDR3: TGTGCCAGCAGCAAGGGACAGGGGGCTGGAAACACCATATATTTT.

Comments on this clone: Germline is not matched at one junction end, which may reflect a read error. The chain is built from TRBV7-7 and TRBJ2-5; 13 positions agree with TRBD2. The CDR3 is 19 residues long. In germline, CDR1 is SSHAT, CDR2 FNYEAQ (reference sequence). The CDR3 DNA reads as TGTGCTAGCAGCTTATTTCCCGGACTAGCGGGAGACATACGGGAGACCCAGTACTTC. Protein product: CASSLFPGLAGDIRETQYF.

On this clone: The sample has other DNA sequences that encode this CDR3 too. V and J are TRBV5-1 and TRBJ1-2, with D perhaps TRBD1 (6 bases). Trimming pared 3 bases from V and 8 bases from J, leaving 17 bases between. This CDR3 has 14 residues. Germline assignment: CDR1 SGHRS and CDR2 YFSETQ. The CDR3: CASSYPREGGGYTF. The DNA for the CDR3 is TGCGCCAGCAGCTACCCGCGCGAAGGGGGAGGCTACACCTTC.

This chain joins TRBV2 and TRBJ1-1; D is undetermined. V was pared by 5 bases and J by 1 base, with 11 bases between. The length of the CDR3 is 14 residues. Germline V lookup: CDR1 SNHLY, CDR2 FYNNEI. The CDR3 region has the DNA TGTGCCAGCAGTAACCGGAGGACGAACACTGAAGCTTTCTTT. Residues: CASSNRRTNTEAFF.

Only a few counts were recorded for this clone. The chain carries TRBV5-6 and TRBJ2-3; 7 bases align to TRBD1. V lost 0 bases and J lost 6; bases outside the gene matches: 7. The CDR3 consists of 15 residues. Looked up from germline, CDR1 is SGHDT and CDR2 is YYEEEE. The CDR3 DNA reads as TGTGCCAGCAGCTTGGTCCTGACAGGGAAGGATACGCAGTATTTT. It is translated as CASSLVLTGKDTQYF.

CDR3 coding DNA: TGTGCCAGCGAATTCGGACAGGGGTCACTCGAGCAGTACTTC. This codes for CASEFGQGSLEQYF. The J gene is TRBJ2-7, the V gene TRBV6-5; TRBD1 matches 9 bases. J gave up 6 bases and V 8 bases, and 11 bases lay outside the gene matches. This CDR3 has 14 amino acids. Germline values: CDR1 MNHEY, CDR2 SVGAGI.

The chain employs TRBV3-1 (or the pseudogene TRBV3-2) and TRBJ2-7, with TRBD2 identical over 9 bases. Trimming cost V 1 base and J 4 bases; bases outside gene matches: 8. This CDR3 contains 16 residues. Per germline, CDR1 LGHDT and CDR2 YNNKEL (reference sequence). The CDR3 region has the DNA TGTGCCAGCAGCCAAGGCGAACTAGCGGGTTTTTACGAGCAGTACTTC. Translated: CASSQGELAGFYEQYF.

The chain is built from TRBV3-1 (or the pseudogene TRBV3-2) and TRBJ1-4, with D unresolved. Trimming stripped 5 bases from V and 2 bases from J, with 12 bases between. The CDR3 length is 15 residues. Germline V gene data show CDR1 as LGHDT and CDR2 as YNNKEL (reference sequence). CDR3 amino acids: CASSDNRATNEKLFF. The CDR3 DNA sequence: TGTGCCAGCAGCGACAACAGAGCCACTAATGAAAAACTGTTTTTT.

This chain uses TRBV19 with TRBJ1-2, with 7 positions matching TRBD1. The CDR3 runs to 15 residues. CDR1 LNHDA and CDR2 SQIVND come from the germline V gene (reference sequence). J lost 0 bases, V lost 4 bases, and 5 bases had no gene match. The CDR3 protein is CASSTGTVPNYGYTF. CDR3 in DNA: TGTGCCAGTAGTACAGGGACAGTGCCTAACTATGGCTACACCTTC.

This clone occurred a few times. The rearrangement links TRBV6-1 to TRBJ2-2; TRBD2 agrees at 8 bases. Germline V gene lookup returns CDR1 MNHNS and CDR2 SASEGT. This CDR3 contains 16 residues. After removal of 4 bases from V and 6 bases from J, the junction contained 10 bases not matched to a gene. The CDR3 is CASSGRKREPSGELFF. The CDR3 coding sequence is TGTGCCAGCAGTGGTCGAAAGCGGGAGCCTTCCGGGGAGCTGTTTTTT.